Included here is one T cell receptor (beta chain) sequence, with context. What it binds is not known. Within the sample, other DNA sequences also encode this same CDR3. CDR1 is SQVTM and CDR2 is ANQGSEA in the germline V gene. The V gene end was trimmed by 5 bases and the J gene end by 11 bases; junction bases not matched to a gene: 22. This CDR3 has 16 amino acids. Participants comprised healthy donors of bone marrow. This sample was included in a study of cytomegalovirus exposure and HLA in healthy donors. Findings of the study overall: When analyzed later, a missense DCLRE1C variant was found to be linked to TCR beta V- and J-gene trimming. Productive rates of about 90% or about 30% were seen for most TCR beta V segments in an earlier analysis. Because they were indistinguishable, some V segments, including TRBV6-2 and TRBV6-3, were excluded.

60 Vbeta and 13 Jbeta primers were used in PCR. Produced via immunoSEQ multiplex PCR; TCRdb's table is partial and in-frame only. The table includes roughly 240,000 clones, around 76% detected once. The rearrangement joins TRBV29-1 to TRBJ1-1; TRBD1 matches 8 bases. This TCR was recovered from a woman in her 40s in good health and CMV-seropositive. Sequenced input: PBMCs. The CDR3 reads CSVKRYSGTGQLEAFF. The CDR3 DNA reads as TGCAGCGTTAAACGTTACTCCGGGACAGGACAACTTGAGGCTTTCTTT.